The sequence of this T cell receptor beta chain was determined in a study of cytomegalovirus exposure and HLA in healthy donors. The V gene lost 7 bases and the J gene lost 5 bases, with 11 bases spanning the gap. Germline V gene lookup returns CDR1 ENHRY and CDR2 SYGVKD. The CDR3 sequence is 12 residues long. Study-level findings and limits: Within an earlier analysis, most TCR beta V segments proved productive either about 87% or about 30% of the time. Later analysis suggested links between common viral pathogens and several top significant clusters.

13 Jbeta primers and 60 Vbeta primers were used for the PCR. Sequenced by immunoSEQ multiplex PCR; TCRdb stores in-frame clones only, minus some. The data show roughly 150,000 clones, around 80% seen once. In regard to this clone: No antigen is known for it.

The sequencing input was PBMCs. The rearrangement joins TRBV10-3 to TRBJ1-1, with a weak D call TRBD1 (5 bases). The receptor was derived from a man aged 35 to 55 in good health and CMV-seropositive. This CDR3 is CAITQGGTEAFF. DNA for the CDR3: TGTGCCATCACTCAGGGTGGTACTGAAGCTTTCTTT.